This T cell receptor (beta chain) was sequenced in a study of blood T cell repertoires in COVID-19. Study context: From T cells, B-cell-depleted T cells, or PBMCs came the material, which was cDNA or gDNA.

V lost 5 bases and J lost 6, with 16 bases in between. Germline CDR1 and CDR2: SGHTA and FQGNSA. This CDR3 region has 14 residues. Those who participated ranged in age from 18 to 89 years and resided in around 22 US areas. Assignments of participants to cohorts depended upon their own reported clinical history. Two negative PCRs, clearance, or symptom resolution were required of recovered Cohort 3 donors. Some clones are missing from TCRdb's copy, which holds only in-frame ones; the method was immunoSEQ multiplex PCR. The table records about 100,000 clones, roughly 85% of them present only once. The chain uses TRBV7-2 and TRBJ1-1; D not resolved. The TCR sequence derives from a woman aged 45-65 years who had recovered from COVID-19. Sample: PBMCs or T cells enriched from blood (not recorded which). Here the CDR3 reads CASSTELTNPEAFF. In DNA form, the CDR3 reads TGTGCCAGCAGCACCGAGTTGACAAATCCTGAAGCTTTCTTT. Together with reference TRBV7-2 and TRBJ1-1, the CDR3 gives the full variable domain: GAGVSQSPSNKVTEKGKDVELRCDPISGHTALYWYRQSLGQGLEFLIYFQGNSAPDKSGLPSDRFSAERTGGSVSTLTIQRTQQEDSAVYLCASSTELTNPEAFFGQGTRLTVV.